Below, 5 T cell receptor beta chains from the same sample are listed, as sequenced in a study of CD8 T cells in ankylosing spondylitis (dated by TCRdb to 2016 to 2017). The antigens for these receptors are not known. Library method: 5' RACE. This sample was sequenced with an Illumina HiSeq 2500. Using fastp trimming at Q25 and MiXCR clonotype assembly, TCRdb reanalyzed the public sequencing data and kept in-frame beta chains. Every CDR3 protein is listed once, alongside the most common genes and DNA of its rows. The sample contains fewer than 550,000 distinct CDR3 sequences, approximately 5.3% of them found a single time. The ten largest clonotypes hold roughly 3.2% of the sample. Paper-wide results and their limitations: A TCR beta motif made up of eight highly homologous amino acid variants appeared to be characteristic of blood from ankylosing spondylitis patients.

Sequenced sample: blood, either unsorted or a sorted T cell fraction (not recorded which). These receptors all stem from a male donor with ankylosing spondylitis.

This clonotype has a count of ten or more. Here the CDR3 DNA reads TGTGCCAGCTCAGTACCAGTCTTGAACACTGAAGCTTTCTTT. It yields the protein CASSVPVLNTEAFF. The chain has TRBV7-9 and TRBJ1-1; D ambiguous. CDR3 size: 14 residues. The germline V gene encodes CDR1 SEHNR and CDR2 FQNEAQ (reference sequence). V was shortened by 8 bases and J by 0 bases, with 13 bases between the two germline ends.

This clonotype was observed at least ten times. The chain links TRBV4-3 to TRBJ2-3; D is undetermined. Between the trimmed V and J ends, which lost 1 base and 5 bases, there was a span of 10 bases. Germline V gene lookup returns CDR1 LGHNA and CDR2 YSLEER. This CDR3 spans 14 amino acids. The CDR3 DNA is TGCGCCAGCAGCCAAGCGGAGATAGGAGATACGCAGTATTTT. Its translation is CASSQAEIGDTQYF.

Details on this clonotype: This sequence may be a read error, since a much larger clone differs from it by one base. This chain uses TRBV11-2 with TRBJ2-3; no firm D call. This CDR3 has 13 residues. Germline V CDR1 and CDR2: SGHAT, FQNNGV. The DNA for the CDR3 is TGTGCCAACAGCCTCAACCTAGGAGATACGCAGTATTTT. Its translation: CANSLNLGDTQYF.

As for this clonotype: A much larger clone differs by one base, so this may be a read error. The rearrangement links TRBV11-2 to TRBJ2-1; 11 nucleotides line up with TRBD2. This CDR3 has 15 residues. V was pared by 6 bases and J by 4 bases, with 5 bases of the junction left unmatched. The V gene's germline CDR1 is SGHAT and CDR2 FQNNGV. CDR3 nucleotide sequence: TGTGCCAGCAGACAACTAGCGGGGGAGTACAATGAGCAGTTCTTC. This translates into CASRQLAGEYNEQFF.

This clonotype was counted ten times or more. This rearrangement joins TRBV20-1 to TRBJ2-6; possibly TRBD1 for D (5 bases). The CDR3 contains 14 residues. Trimming removed 4 bases at V and 3 bases at J, with 10 bases between. CDR1 and CDR2 (germline): DFQATT, SNEGSKA (reference sequence). In nucleotides, the CDR3 is TGCAGTGCTATGAGACAGCATGGGGCCAACGTCCTGACTTTC. Translated, it gives CSAMRQHGANVLTF.